A single T cell receptor beta chain is shown here with its context. The table came from immunoSEQ multiplex PCR; TCRdb's copy has only in-frame clones and leaves some out. This table has fewer than 400,000 clones, over 75% appearing once. This entry is derived from a study of blood T cell repertoires in COVID-19. The CDR3 extends over 18 amino acids. Germline CDR1 reads MNHEY; CDR2 reads SVGEGT. Trimming shortened V by 2 bases and J by 1 base, and 20 bases separated the two germline ends. The chain is built from TRBV6-2 or TRBV6-3 and TRBJ1-1, with a weak D call TRBD1 (5 bases). What was sequenced was PBMCs or T cells enriched from blood (not recorded which). This clonotype was sampled from a man in his thirties or forties who had recovered from COVID-19. The CDR3 bases are TGTGCCAGCAGTTACATCCCCGGACAACATATTTCGAACACTGAAGCTTTCTTT. This encodes CASSYIPGQHISNTEAFF.